This TCR beta chain was found in a study of T cell changes during pregnancy in multiple sclerosis. Looked up from germline, CDR1 is MNHNS and CDR2 is SASEGT. Losses at the gene ends were 5 bases for V and 6 bases for J; bases not matched to a gene: 12. CDR3 length: 15 residues. Sequencing used immunoSEQ multiplex PCR; TCRdb keeps in-frame clones, though not all of them. The sample has roughly 43,000 clones, 93% seen once. Specimen: CD4+ T cells from peripheral blood mononuclear cells, collected in the third trimester of pregnancy. V usage is TRBV6-1 and J usage is TRBJ2-7; TRBD1 matches 8 bases. This receptor was taken from a female donor with multiple sclerosis, enrolled in a pregnancy study. The CDR3 region is CASSTFLTGTGEQYF. CDR3 nucleotide sequence: TGTGCCAGCAGTACATTCTTGACAGGGACAGGCGAGCAGTACTTC.